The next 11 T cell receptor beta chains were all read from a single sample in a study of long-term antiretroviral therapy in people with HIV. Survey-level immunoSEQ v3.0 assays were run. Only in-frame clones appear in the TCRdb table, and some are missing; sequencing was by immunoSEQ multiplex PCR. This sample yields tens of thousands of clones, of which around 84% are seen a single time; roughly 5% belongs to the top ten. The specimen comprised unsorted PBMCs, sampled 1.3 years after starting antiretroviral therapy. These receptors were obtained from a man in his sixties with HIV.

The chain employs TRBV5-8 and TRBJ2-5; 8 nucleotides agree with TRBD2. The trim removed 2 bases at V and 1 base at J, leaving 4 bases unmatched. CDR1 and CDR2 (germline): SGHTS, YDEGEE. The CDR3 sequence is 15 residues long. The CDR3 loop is CASSLILAVQETQYF. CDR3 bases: TGTGCCAGCAGCTTAATACTAGCGGTCCAAGAGACCCAGTACTTC.

The chain's CDR3 is CATRTWDRVGIQYF. In nucleotides, the CDR3 is TGTGCCACCAGGACCTGGGACAGGGTTGGCATTCAGTACTTC. This chain connects TRBV6-5 to TRBJ2-4, with 9 bases lining up with TRBD1. The V gene end was trimmed by 10 bases and the J gene end by 9 bases; junction bases not matched to a gene: 13. Germline V gene data show CDR1 as MNHEY and CDR2 as SVGAGI. The CDR3 extends over 14 amino acids.

CDR3 residues: CASRERYSSSYNSPLHF. Written as DNA, the CDR3 is TGTGCCAGCAGGGAAAGGTATAGTAGCTCCTATAATTCACCCCTCCACTTT. V usage is TRBV2 and J usage is TRBJ1-6; D gene unclear. Per germline, CDR1 SNHLY and CDR2 FYNNEI. The V gene lost 6 bases and the J gene lost 0 bases, with 15 bases spanning the gap. The CDR3 consists of 17 residues.

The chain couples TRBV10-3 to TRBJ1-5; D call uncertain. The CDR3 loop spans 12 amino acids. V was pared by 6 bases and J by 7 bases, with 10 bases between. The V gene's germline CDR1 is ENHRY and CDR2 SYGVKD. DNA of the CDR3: TGTGCCATCAGGGAAGCGGACCAGCCCCAGCATTTT. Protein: CAIREADQPQHF.

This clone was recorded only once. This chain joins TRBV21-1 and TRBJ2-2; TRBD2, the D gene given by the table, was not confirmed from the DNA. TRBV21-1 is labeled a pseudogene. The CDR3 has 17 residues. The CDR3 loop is CASNPGVLAGDVGELFF. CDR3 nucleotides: TGTGCCAGCAACCCGGGGGTACTAGCGGGGGACGTCGGGGAGCTGTTTTTT.

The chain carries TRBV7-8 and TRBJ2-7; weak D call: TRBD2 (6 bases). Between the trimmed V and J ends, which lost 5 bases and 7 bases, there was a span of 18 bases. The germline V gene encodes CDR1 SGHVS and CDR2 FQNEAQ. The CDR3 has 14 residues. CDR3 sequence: CASSPGTRLGEQYF. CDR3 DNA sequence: TGTGCCAGCAGCCCCGGGACTCGTCTGGGTGAGCAGTACTTC. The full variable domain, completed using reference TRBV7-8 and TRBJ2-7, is GAGVSQSPRYKVAKRGQDVALRCDPISGHVSLFWYQQALGQGPEFLTYFQNEAQLDKSGLPSDRFFAERPEGSVSTLKIQRTQQEDSAVYLCASSPGTRLGEQYFGPGTRLTVT.

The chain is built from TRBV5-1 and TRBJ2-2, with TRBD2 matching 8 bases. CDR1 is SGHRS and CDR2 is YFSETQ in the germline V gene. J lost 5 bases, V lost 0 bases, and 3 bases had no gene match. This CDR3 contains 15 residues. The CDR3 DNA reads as TGCGCCAGCAGCTTGGGGGTAGCGGGAACCGGGGAGCTGTTTTTT. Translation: CASSLGVAGTGELFF.

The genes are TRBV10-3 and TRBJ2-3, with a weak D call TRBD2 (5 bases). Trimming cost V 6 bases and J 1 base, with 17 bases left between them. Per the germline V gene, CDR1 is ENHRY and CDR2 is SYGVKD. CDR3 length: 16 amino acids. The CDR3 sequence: CAISRAGAGGTDTQYF. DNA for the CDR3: TGTGCCATCAGCCGGGCTGGCGCGGGCGGCACAGATACGCAGTATTTT.

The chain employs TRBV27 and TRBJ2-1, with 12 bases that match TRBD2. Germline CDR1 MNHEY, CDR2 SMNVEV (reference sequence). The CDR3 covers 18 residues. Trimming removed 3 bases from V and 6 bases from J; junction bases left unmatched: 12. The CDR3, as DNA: TGTGCCAGCAGTTTTGCATATCCAGGACTAGCGGGGTCCAATGAGCAGTTCTTC. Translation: CASSFAYPGLAGSNEQFF.

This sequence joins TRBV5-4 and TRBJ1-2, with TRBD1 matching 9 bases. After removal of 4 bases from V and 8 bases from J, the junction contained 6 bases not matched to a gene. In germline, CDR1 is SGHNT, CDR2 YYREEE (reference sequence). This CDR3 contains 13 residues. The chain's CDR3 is CASSLTGGHGYTF. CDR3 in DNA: TGTGCCAGCAGCCTGACAGGGGGGCACGGCTACACCTTC.

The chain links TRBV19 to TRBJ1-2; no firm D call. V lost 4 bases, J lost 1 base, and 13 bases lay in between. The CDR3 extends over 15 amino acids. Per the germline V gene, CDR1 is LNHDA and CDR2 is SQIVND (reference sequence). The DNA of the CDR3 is TGTGCCAGTAGTAGGCGGTCAGGCCTTAACTATGGCTACACCTTC. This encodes CASSRRSGLNYGYTF.